These T cell receptor beta chains were read from a single sample in a study of early T cells in non-severe SARS-CoV-2 infection. TCRdb reanalysed the 5' RACE reads using MiXCR and keeps one entry per CDR3 protein. The sample includes over 100,000 distinct CDR3 sequences, under 15% of them seen just once. Source material: whole blood. The receptors originated from an adult who was a healthcare worker with PCR-confirmed SARS-CoV-2 infection or an uninfected control (not recorded which). Each CDR3 is given with its conserved first and last residue. A D gene is named only where the DNA matches it firmly. The size field is filled for only some rows; it gives once, few, many or a size class.

J	size	V	D	CDR3	DNA
TRBJ2-2	many	TRBV11-2	NA	CASSLDLGTTGELFF	TGTGCCAGCAGCTTAGATCTGGGTACGACCGGGGAGCTGTTTTTT
TRBJ1-4	few	TRBV27	NA	CASSPGVNEKLFF	TGTGCCAGCAGCCCGGGGGTTAATGAAAAACTGTTTTTT
TRBJ2-7	many	TRBV12-3/TRBV12-4	NA	CASSFLYPSSYEQYF	TGTGCCAGCAGTTTTCTTTATCCTAGCTCCTACGAGCAGTACTTC
TRBJ1-5	few	TRBV28	NA	CASSFSGYRLPQHF	TGTGCCAGCAGTTTTTCGGGGTATAGGCTGCCCCAGCATTTT
TRBJ1-2	NA	TRBV7-8	NA	CASSPQEGTYGYTF	TGTGCCAGCAGCCCCCAGGAGGGGACCTATGGCTACACCTTC
TRBJ1-2	few	TRBV20-1	NA	CSARDLSGEGYGYTF	TGCAGTGCTAGAGATCTCTCAGGGGAGGGGTATGGCTACACCTTC
TRBJ1-5	few	TRBV20-1	TRBD1	CSALRGGTLNQPQHF	TGCAGTGCTCTCAGGGGGGGAACCTTAAATCAGCCCCAGCATTTT
TRBJ2-7	many	TRBV4-1	NA	CASSQVGYAYEQYF	TGCGCCAGCAGCCAAGTCGGCTATGCTTACGAGCAGTACTTC
TRBJ2-7	few	TRBV6-6	NA	CASRDTVYEQYF	TGTGCCAGCAGGGATACAGTCTACGAGCAGTACTTC
TRBJ1-1	few	TRBV7-9	NA	CASSLHKTEAFF	TGTGCCAGCAGCCTACACAAGACTGAAGCTTTCTTT
TRBJ2-3	NA	TRBV19	NA	CASSIWANPSDTQYF	TGTGCCAGTAGTATATGGGCGAATCCTTCAGATACGCAGTATTTT
TRBJ2-5	many	TRBV7-9	NA	CASSSGNLETQYF	TGTGCCAGCAGCTCAGGGAATCTAGAGACCCAGTACTTC
TRBJ2-7	NA	TRBV13	NA	CASSLRADEQYF	TGTGCCAGCAGTCTCCGGGCAGACGAGCAGTACTTC
TRBJ2-1	NA	TRBV20-1	NA	CSAPSRRRYNEQFF	TGCAGTGCCCCTAGCCGAAGACGGTACAATGAGCAGTTCTTC
TRBJ1-5	NA	TRBV5-1	NA	CASSLGIGNQPQHF	TGCGCCAGCAGCTTGGGGATAGGCAATCAGCCCCAGCATTTT
TRBJ2-2	few	TRBV5-5	NA	CASSLVEDTGELFF	TGTGCCAGCAGCTTAGTCGAGGACACCGGGGAGCTGTTTTTT
TRBJ2-1	many	TRBV7-6	NA	CASSGVPVGTSSYNEQFF	TGTGCCAGCAGCGGGGTTCCAGTCGGAACTAGCTCCTACAATGAGCAGTTCTTC
TRBJ2-2	few	TRBV20-1	NA	CSAAQGNVAGELFF	TGCAGTGCTGCACAGGGAAACGTCGCCGGGGAGCTGTTTTTT
TRBJ2-1	NA	TRBV20-1	NA	CSATSPALAEQFF	TGCAGTGCTACGTCCCCAGCCCTAGCTGAGCAGTTCTTC
TRBJ2-6	few	TRBV27	NA	CASSLYVSGANVLTF	TGTGCCAGCAGTTTATACGTTTCTGGGGCCAACGTCCTGACTTTC
TRBJ2-7	few	TRBV28	TRBD1	CASSPHQPGQGYEQYF	TGTGCCAGCAGCCCTCATCAACCGGGACAGGGGTACGAGCAGTACTTC
TRBJ2-2	many	TRBV5-4	NA	CASSASLQPNTGELFF	TGTGCCAGCAGCGCTTCCTTACAGCCGAACACCGGGGAGCTGTTTTTT
TRBJ2-7	many	TRBV28	NA	CASSLGDESYEQYF	TGTGCCAGCAGTTTGGGTGACGAGTCCTACGAGCAGTACTTC
TRBJ2-1	NA	TRBV29-1	TRBD1	CSVDRTGNSYNEQFF	TGCAGCGTTGATCGGACAGGGAACTCCTACAATGAGCAGTTCTTC
TRBJ1-3	medium-sized	TRBV6-5	NA	CASSRAGSGNTIYF	TGTGCCAGCAGCCGAGCAGGCTCTGGAAACACCATATATTTT
TRBJ2-7	NA	TRBV7-2	TRBD2	CASSRGLATSYEQYF	TGTGCCAGCAGCCGGGGACTAGCGACTTCCTACGAGCAGTACTTC
TRBJ2-1	few	TRBV20-1	TRBD2	CSAKKRDSYNEQFF	TGCAGTGCTAAAAAGCGGGACTCCTACAATGAGCAGTTCTTC
TRBJ2-7	many	TRBV10-2	NA	CASSERLGSSYEQYF	TGCGCCAGCAGTGAGAGACTAGGAAGCTCCTACGAGCAGTACTTC
TRBJ1-2	NA	TRBV6-6	TRBD1	CASSSPDGQGASHYGYTF	TGTGCCAGCAGTTCTCCTGACGGACAGGGGGCGAGCCACTATGGCTACACCTTC
TRBJ2-3	many	TRBV9	NA	CASSKGKVTDTQYF	TGTGCCAGCAGCAAAGGGAAGGTGACAGATACGCAGTATTTT
TRBJ2-7	few	TRBV5-1	NA	CASSERPSSYEQYF	TGCGCCAGCAGCGAGAGGCCTAGCTCCTACGAGCAGTACTTC
TRBJ2-3	NA	TRBV5-1	TRBD2	CASSLVSGGDSDTQYF	TGCGCCAGCAGCTTGGTTTCGGGGGGTGATTCAGATACGCAGTATTTT
TRBJ2-1	NA	TRBV28	TRBD2	CASYSAGGSYNEQFF	TGTGCCAGCTACTCAGCGGGGGGCTCCTACAATGAGCAGTTCTTC
TRBJ2-1	many	TRBV3-1	TRBD2	CASSPNSGRAAEQFF	TGTGCCAGCAGCCCTAATAGCGGGAGGGCCGCTGAGCAGTTCTTC
TRBJ2-3	many	TRBV4-1	NA	CASSLLGLAFDTQYF	TGCGCCAGCAGCCTCCTAGGCCTGGCATTCGATACGCAGTATTTT
TRBJ2-1	NA	TRBV9	NA	CASSERLGTYNEQFF	TGTGCCAGCAGCGAGCGACTAGGTACCTACAATGAGCAGTTCTTC
TRBJ1-3	many	TRBV28	NA	CASRSGTTIYF	TGTGCCAGCCGATCCGGGACAACCATATATTTT
TRBJ2-2	many	TRBV11-2	NA	CASSFPGLGGELFF	TGTGCCAGCAGCTTCCCCGGACTGGGCGGGGAGCTGTTTTTT
TRBJ2-2	few	TRBV2	TRBD1	CARTGRNTGELFF	TGTGCCCGGACAGGGCGAAACACCGGGGAGCTGTTTTTT
TRBJ2-2	many	TRBV12-3/TRBV12-4	NA	CASSNTGELFF	TGTGCCAGCAGCAACACCGGGGAGCTGTTTTTT
TRBJ2-2	many	TRBV11-2	TRBD2	CASSSRLLAGAGELFF	TGTGCCAGCAGCTCCCGTTTATTAGCGGGAGCCGGGGAGCTGTTTTTT
TRBJ2-3	many	TRBV5-1	NA	CASSPDNTDTQYF	TGCGCCAGCAGCCCTGACAACACAGATACGCAGTATTTT
TRBJ2-3	NA	TRBV14	NA	CASSPGLYTQYF	TGTGCCAGCAGCCCCGGACTCTATACGCAGTATTTT
TRBJ2-2	NA	TRBV10-3	NA	CAISEEGTGELFF	TGTGCCATCAGTGAGGAAGGGACCGGGGAGCTGTTTTTT
TRBJ1-1	few	TRBV7-3	NA	CASLVTPNTEAFF	TGTGCCAGCTTGGTGACACCTAACACTGAAGCTTTCTTT
TRBJ2-5	NA	TRBV20-1	TRBD2	CSAMIAGETQYF	TGCAGTGCTATGATAGCGGGAGAGACCCAGTACTTC
TRBJ2-5	few	TRBV5-1	TRBD2	CASTKNGTRRETQYF	TGCGCCAGCACTAAGAACGGGACTAGGAGAGAGACCCAGTACTTC
TRBJ2-3	few	TRBV20-1	TRBD1	CSARSTGGSIADTQYF	TGCAGTGCTAGGTCGACAGGGGGAAGCATTGCAGATACGCAGTATTTT
TRBJ2-5	NA	TRBV3-1	NA	CASSNLAHQETQYF	TGTGCCAGCAGCAACTTAGCGCACCAAGAGACCCAGTACTTC
TRBJ2-7	NA	TRBV29-1	NA	CSVAKVAPYEQYF	TGCAGCGTTGCAAAGGTAGCTCCCTACGAGCAGTACTTC
TRBJ2-1	NA	TRBV28	TRBD2	CASSSGVYSYNEQFF	TGTGCCAGCAGTAGCGGGGTCTACTCCTACAATGAGCAGTTCTTC
TRBJ2-7	few	TRBV29-1	TRBD2	CSVREAGEQYF	TGCAGCGTCCGAGAAGCGGGAGAGCAGTACTTC